This is a list of T cell receptor beta chains from one sample in a study of blood T cell repertoires in COVID-19. TCRdb's table, derived via immunoSEQ multiplex PCR, lists solely in-frame clones and lacks some. The sample consists of about 200,000 clones, more than 70% of them appearing once. Sequenced material: peripheral blood. These TCRs come from a young man with active or convalescent COVID-19. CDR3s include the opening cysteine and the closing phenylalanine or tryptophan. Each record gives: clone size, J gene, D gene, V gene, CDR3 DNA, CDR3 protein. D genes are given only for firm matches. The size of a clone is reported for some rows only, either as once, few or many, or as a class for expanded clones.

>.|TRBJ2-1|.|TRBV30
TGTGCCTGGAGGAATCTCCTAGGCTACACCTACAATGAGCAGTTCTTC
CAWRNLLGYTYNEQFF
>once|TRBJ2-5|TRBD2|TRBV7-9
TGTGCCAGCAGCTCTGGGACTAGCGGGAGAATCGCGTATGAGACCCAGTACTTC
CASSSGTSGRIAYETQYF
>.|TRBJ2-2|.|TRBV5-5
TGTGCCAGCAGCTTCGCGTTAAGCACCGGGGAGCTGTTTTTT
CASSFALSTGELFF
>once|TRBJ1-2|TRBD1|TRBV6-5
TGTGAGCAGGTTATAAGGGACAGGGGGGGCTATGGCTACACCTTC
CEQVIRDRGGYGYTF
>once|TRBJ2-1|.|TRBV7-7
TGTGCTAGCAGCTTCAGGTTAGGGAGTGAGCAGTTCTTC
CASSFRLGSEQFF
>.|TRBJ2-1|.|TRBV18
TGTGCCAGCTCACCATTAACGGCCTACAATGAGCAGTTCTTC
CASSPLTAYNEQFF
>.|TRBJ1-5|TRBD1|TRBV27
TGTGCCAGCAGTCGCCGACAGGGAAGTCAGCCCCAGCATTTT
CASSRRQGSQPQHF
>.|TRBJ1-1|TRBD1|TRBV6-4
TGTGCCAGCAGTCCGACGACAGGGGGTTCGACTGAAGCTTTCTTT
CASSPTTGGSTEAFF
>.|TRBJ1-3|.|TRBV10-2
TGCGCCAGCAGTGAACAGGCTGGAAACACCATATATTTT
CASSEQAGNTIYF
>.|TRBJ1-2|TRBD1|TRBV6-5
TGTGCCAGCAGGACAGGGACGGGTGGCTACACCTTC
CASRTGTGGYTF
>once|TRBJ1-5|TRBD1|TRBV9
TGTGCCAGCAGCTACCATTCCGGACAGGGCATGGATCAGCCCCAGCATTTT
CASSYHSGQGMDQPQHF
>.|TRBJ2-2|.|TRBV11-3
TGTGCCAGCAGCTTGGAGTACACCGGGGAGCTGTTTTTT
CASSLEYTGELFF
>.|TRBJ1-2|.|TRBV5-5
TGTGCCAGCAGCTTGTGGCCAGACTATGGCTACACCTTC
CASSLWPDYGYTF
>.|TRBJ1-5|TRBD1|TRBV3-1/TRBV3-2
TGTGCCAGCAGCCAAGATATAGGGGGCGAGTCGCCCCAGCATTTT
CASSQDIGGESPQHF
>.|TRBJ1-3|.|TRBV2
TGTGCCAGCAGTACGTCAACCGGGGGAAACACCATATATTTT
CASSTSTGGNTIYF
>.|TRBJ2-3|TRBD2|TRBV5-6
TGTGCCAGCAGCTTGGCTACGGGAGGGCGGTCAGATACGCAGTATTTT
CASSLATGGRSDTQYF
>.|TRBJ1-2|TRBD1|TRBV5-1
TGCGCCAGCAGCTTGGGCCCGGACAGGCAGCTCCATGGCTACACCTTC
CASSLGPDRQLHGYTF
>few|TRBJ1-1|.|TRBV30
TGTGCCTGGGGAGGTCAGTTGACTGAAGCTTTCTTT
CAWGGQLTEAFF
>.|TRBJ1-1|.|TRBV9
TGTGCCAGCAGCGTAGCCTTCCGGGAATCAGAAGCTTTCTTT
CASSVAFRESEAFF
>.|TRBJ2-2|.|TRBV2
TGTGCCAGCACTATACAGGCTACCGGGGAGCTGTTTTTT
CASTIQATGELFF
>.|TRBJ2-2|TRBD2|TRBV2
TGTGCCAACCAAAGGGGAGGGGCCAACACCGGGGAGCTGTTTTTT
CANQRGGANTGELFF
>.|TRBJ1-5|TRBD1|TRBV6-6
TGTGCCAGCAGCCGACGATCTGGACAGGGTGAACATCAGCCCCAGCATTTT
CASSRRSGQGEHQPQHF
>.|TRBJ2-3|TRBD2|TRBV6-4
TGTGCCAGCAGTAAGACGGGCAGCGGGGGGGCAGATACGCAGTATTTT
CASSKTGSGGADTQYF
>.|TRBJ1-2|TRBD1|TRBV11-2
TGTGCCAGCAGCCCGGGACAGGGCCCTTATGGCTACACCTTC
CASSPGQGPYGYTF